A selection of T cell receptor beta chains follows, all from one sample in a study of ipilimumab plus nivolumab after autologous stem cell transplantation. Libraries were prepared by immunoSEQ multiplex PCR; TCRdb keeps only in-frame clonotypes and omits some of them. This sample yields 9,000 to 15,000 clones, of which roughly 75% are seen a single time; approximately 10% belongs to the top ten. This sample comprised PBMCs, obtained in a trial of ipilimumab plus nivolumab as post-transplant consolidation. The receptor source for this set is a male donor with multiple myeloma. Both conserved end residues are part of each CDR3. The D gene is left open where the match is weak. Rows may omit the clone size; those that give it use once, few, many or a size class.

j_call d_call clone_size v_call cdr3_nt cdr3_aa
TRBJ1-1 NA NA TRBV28 TGTGCCAGCAGTTTAGGGGGGAACACTGAAGCTTTCTTT CASSLGGNTEAFF
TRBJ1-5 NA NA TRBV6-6 TGTGCCAGCAGTTACGACAGCTGGGGGAATCAGCCCCAGCATTTT CASSYDSWGNQPQHF
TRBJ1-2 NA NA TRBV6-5 TGTGCCAGCAGTCCACCCCAGGGTGAAGGCTACACCTTC CASSPPQGEGYTF
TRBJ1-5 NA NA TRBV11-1 TGTGCCAGCAGCCTGGGACCAAATCAGCCCCAGCATTTT CASSLGPNQPQHF
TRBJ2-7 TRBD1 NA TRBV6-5 TGTGCCAGCAGGCAACAGGGGGCGGAAGAGCAGTACTTC CASRQQGAEEQYF
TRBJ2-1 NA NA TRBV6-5 TGTGCCACTGGCCGGAGCTCCTACAATGAGCAGTTCTTC CATGRSSYNEQFF
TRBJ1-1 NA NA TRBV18 TGTGCCAGCTCAAAGACAGAAAACACTGAAGCTTTCTTT CASSKTENTEAFF
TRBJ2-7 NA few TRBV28 TGTGCCAGCAGTTCCTCGGGAGACTACGAGCAGTACTTC CASSSSGDYEQYF
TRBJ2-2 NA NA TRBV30 TGTGCCTGGAGTGGCCTTACCCGGGGCGGGGAGCTGTTTTTT CAWSGLTRGGELFF
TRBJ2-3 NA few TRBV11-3 TGTGCCAGCAGCCCCCGAGGGGGGGGAGATACGCAGTATTTT CASSPRGGGDTQYF
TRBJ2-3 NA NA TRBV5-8 TGTGCCAGCAGCTTGGGGCAGGGCTTCACAGATACGCAGTATTTT CASSLGQGFTDTQYF
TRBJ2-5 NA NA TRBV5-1 TGCGCCAGCAGCTTGGGACAGAATCAAGAGACCCAGTACTTC CASSLGQNQETQYF
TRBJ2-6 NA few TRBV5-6 TGTGCCAGCAGCTTGCTACCTGGGGCCAACGTCCTGACTTTC CASSLLPGANVLTF
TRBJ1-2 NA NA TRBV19 TGTGCCAGTAGTATAGAAGTCGGGGGCAGGGACTATGGCTACACCTTC CASSIEVGGRDYGYTF
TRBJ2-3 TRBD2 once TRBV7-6 TGTGCCAGCAGCCTAAGGACTAGCGGGGGGACAGATACGCAGTATTTT CASSLRTSGGTDTQYF
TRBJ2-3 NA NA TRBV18 TGTGCCAGCTCACCACAGGATTCAGGCACAGATACGCAGTATTTT CASSPQDSGTDTQYF
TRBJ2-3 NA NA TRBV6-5 TGTGCCAGTTCCCGGGACGGTTTAGATACGCAGTATTTT CASSRDGLDTQYF
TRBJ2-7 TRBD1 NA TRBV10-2 TGCGCCAGCAGTGGAGGGGGCGTCTACGAGCAGTACTTC CASSGGGVYEQYF
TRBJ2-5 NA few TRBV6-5 TGTGCCAGCAGGACAGACACAAAAGAGACCCAGTACTTC CASRTDTKETQYF
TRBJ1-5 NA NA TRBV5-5 TGTGCCAGCAGCTCCCGGGACATCCCGGGTCAGCCCCAGCATTTT CASSSRDIPGQPQHF
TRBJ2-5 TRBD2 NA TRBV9 TGTGCCAGCAGCCCTAGCGGGAGATCACAAGAGACCCAGTACTTC CASSPSGRSQETQYF
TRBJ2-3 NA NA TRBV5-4 TGTGCCAGCAGCTTGGTAGGGCCAGATACGCAGTATTTT CASSLVGPDTQYF
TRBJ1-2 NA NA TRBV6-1 TGTGCCAGCAGCGACACCCGGGACATCTATGGCTACACCTTC CASSDTRDIYGYTF
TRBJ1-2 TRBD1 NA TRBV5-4 TGTGCCAGCAGCCCGACAGGGGGGTACAACTATGGCTACACCTTC CASSPTGGYNYGYTF
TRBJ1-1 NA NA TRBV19 TGTGCCAGTAGTGCACAGAGGAACACTGAAGCTTTCTTT CASSAQRNTEAFF
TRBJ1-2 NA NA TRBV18 TGTGCCAGCTCACCCTCGACAGGACGGGATGGCTACACCTTC CASSPSTGRDGYTF
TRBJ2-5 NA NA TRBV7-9 TGTGCCAGCAGCCTTCTATCAGGGGAGCAAGAGACCCAGTACTTC CASSLLSGEQETQYF
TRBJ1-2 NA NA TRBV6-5 TGTGCCAGCAGTCCCTCTCGGGGACGATTCTATGGCTACACCTTC CASSPSRGRFYGYTF
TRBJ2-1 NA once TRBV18 TGTGCCAGCTCGATCGAGGGGGGGAGCTCCTACAATGAGCAGTTCTTC CASSIEGGSSYNEQFF
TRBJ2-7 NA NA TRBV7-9 TGTGCCAGCAGCCTCTTGTCCGGTAATACCTACGAGCAGTACTTC CASSLLSGNTYEQYF
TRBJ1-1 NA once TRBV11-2 TGTGCCAGCAGCTACTCCCGGGGGAACACTGAAGCTTTCTTT CASSYSRGNTEAFF
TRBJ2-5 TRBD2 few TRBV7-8 TGTGCCAGCAGCTTACAGGTAGCGGGGTTGGAGACCCAGTACTTC CASSLQVAGLETQYF
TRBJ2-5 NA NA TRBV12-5 TGTGCTAGTGGTTCCGGCGGGGTTTTAGAGACCCAGTACTTC CASGSGGVLETQYF
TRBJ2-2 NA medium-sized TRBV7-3 TGTGCCAGCAGCATTCCCCCTGAAGGATACACCGGGGAGCTGTTTTTT CASSIPPEGYTGELFF
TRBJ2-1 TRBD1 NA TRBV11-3 TGTGCCAGCAGACGCGGGACAGGGGACGAGCAGTTCTTC CASRRGTGDEQFF
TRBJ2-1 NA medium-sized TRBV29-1 TGCAGCGTAAGGGGAAATGAGCAGTTCTTC CSVRGNEQFF
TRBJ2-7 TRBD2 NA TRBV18 TGTGCCAGCCGTAAAAGCGGGGCCACCTACGAGCAGTACTTC CASRKSGATYEQYF
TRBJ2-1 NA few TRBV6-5 TGTGCCAGCAGTTTAGGGGTGTACCTAAATGAGCAGTTCTTC CASSLGVYLNEQFF
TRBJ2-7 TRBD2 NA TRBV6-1 TGTGCCAGCAGTGAAACCCTAGCGGGGGGTCTTCCCTACGAGCAGTACTTC CASSETLAGGLPYEQYF